These T cell receptor beta chains were read from a single sample in a study of blood T cell repertoires in COVID-19. Produced via immunoSEQ multiplex PCR; TCRdb's table is partial and in-frame only. The sample includes about 61,000 clones, roughly 90% of them seen just once. The material sequenced was peripheral blood. Every receptor here comes from a woman in her forties or fifties with active or convalescent COVID-19. Both conserved end residues are part of each CDR3. Fields, in order: CDR3 length, D gene, clone size, J gene, V gene, CDR3 DNA, CDR3 protein. D genes are given only for firm matches. The size of a clone is reported for some rows only, either as once, few or many, or as a class for expanded clones.

CDR3 length: 16
D gene: NA
clone size: NA
J gene: TRBJ2-7
V gene: TRBV23-1
CDR3 DNA: TGCGCCAGCAGTCAATCTAGAGGGCGTCTCGCCTACGAGCAGTACTTC
CDR3 protein: CASSQSRGRLAYEQYF

CDR3 length: 16
D gene: TRBD2
clone size: NA
J gene: TRBJ2-1
V gene: TRBV27
CDR3 DNA: TGTGCCAGCAGTTTCCATAGCGGGAGGTTGTACAATGAGCAGTTCTTC
CDR3 protein: CASSFHSGRLYNEQFF

CDR3 length: 13
D gene: NA
clone size: NA
J gene: TRBJ1-2
V gene: TRBV11-2
CDR3 DNA: TGTGCCAGCAGCCTGGGACTGAACTATGGCTACACCTTC
CDR3 protein: CASSLGLNYGYTF

CDR3 length: 14
D gene: TRBD2
clone size: NA
J gene: TRBJ2-5
V gene: TRBV2
CDR3 DNA: TGTGCCAGCAGTAGGGCTAGCGGACAAGAGACCCAGTACTTC
CDR3 protein: CASSRASGQETQYF

CDR3 length: 13
D gene: NA
clone size: NA
J gene: TRBJ2-3
V gene: TRBV2
CDR3 DNA: TGTGCCAGCGCCGGGAACTTTCGAGATACGCAGTATTTT
CDR3 protein: CASAGNFRDTQYF

CDR3 length: 16
D gene: NA
clone size: NA
J gene: TRBJ2-2
V gene: TRBV9
CDR3 DNA: TGTGCCAGCAGCCTAGCGGACAGCGGGAACACCGGGGAGCTGTTTTTT
CDR3 protein: CASSLADSGNTGELFF

CDR3 length: 11
D gene: NA
clone size: few
J gene: TRBJ1-1
V gene: TRBV20-1
CDR3 DNA: TGCAGTGCTAGCATTTACACTGAAGCTTTCTTT
CDR3 protein: CSASIYTEAFF

CDR3 length: 17
D gene: TRBD2
clone size: NA
J gene: TRBJ2-7
V gene: TRBV5-6
CDR3 DNA: TGTGCCAGCAGCGCGGGCCAGGGACTAGCGGGACGAATCGAGCAGTACTTC
CDR3 protein: CASSAGQGLAGRIEQYF

CDR3 length: 16
D gene: TRBD1
clone size: NA
J gene: TRBJ2-7
V gene: TRBV11-2
CDR3 DNA: TGTGCCAGCAGCTTAGGGCCGGGACAGGGAGCGAACGAGCAGTACTTC
CDR3 protein: CASSLGPGQGANEQYF

CDR3 length: 16
D gene: TRBD2
clone size: NA
J gene: TRBJ2-3
V gene: TRBV10-1
CDR3 DNA: TGCGCCAGCAGTGAGTTGGAAGGGACTAGCAGGGATACGCAGTATTTT
CDR3 protein: CASSELEGTSRDTQYF

CDR3 length: 15
D gene: NA
clone size: NA
J gene: TRBJ2-3
V gene: TRBV5-1
CDR3 DNA: TGCGCCAGCTGGGATGGGGCCCTGAGCACAGATACGCAGTATTTT
CDR3 protein: CASWDGALSTDTQYF

CDR3 length: 13
D gene: NA
clone size: NA
J gene: TRBJ2-7
V gene: TRBV3-1/TRBV3-2
CDR3 DNA: TGTGCCAGCAGCCCCCCGGGAACCTACGAGCAGTACTTC
CDR3 protein: CASSPPGTYEQYF

CDR3 length: 14
D gene: TRBD1
clone size: NA
J gene: TRBJ2-7
V gene: TRBV18
CDR3 DNA: TGTGCCAGCTCGCGTGACAGGGGGTACTACGAGCAGTACTTC
CDR3 protein: CASSRDRGYYEQYF

CDR3 length: 15
D gene: TRBD1
clone size: NA
J gene: TRBJ1-4
V gene: TRBV29-1
CDR3 DNA: TGCAGCGTTGGGCCGTCAGGGGGCGGTAGTGAAAAACTGTTTTTT
CDR3 protein: CSVGPSGGGSEKLFF

CDR3 length: 14
D gene: NA
clone size: NA
J gene: TRBJ2-3
V gene: TRBV4-2
CDR3 DNA: TGTGCCAGCAGCCAAGGTTCTGCGGGGGATACGCAGTATTTT
CDR3 protein: CASSQGSAGDTQYF

CDR3 length: 15
D gene: NA
clone size: few
J gene: TRBJ2-5
V gene: TRBV5-1
CDR3 DNA: TGCGCCAGCAGCTTGGCGGGATTGTACCAAGAGACCCAGTACTTC
CDR3 protein: CASSLAGLYQETQYF

CDR3 length: 19
D gene: TRBD2
clone size: NA
J gene: TRBJ2-3
V gene: TRBV11-2
CDR3 DNA: TGTGCCAGCAGCTTAGGTATATTCCGGCTAGCGGGAGAACAGCGTACGCAGTATTTT
CDR3 protein: CASSLGIFRLAGEQRTQYF

CDR3 length: 12
D gene: TRBD2
clone size: once
J gene: TRBJ2-2
V gene: TRBV29-1
CDR3 DNA: TGCAGCGGACTAGCGGGATCCGGGGAGCTGTTTTTT
CDR3 protein: CSGLAGSGELFF

CDR3 length: 15
D gene: TRBD2
clone size: NA
J gene: TRBJ2-1
V gene: TRBV7-3
CDR3 DNA: TGTGCCAGCAGCTTAACTAGCGGGAGTGTGAATGAGCAGTTCTTC
CDR3 protein: CASSLTSGSVNEQFF

CDR3 length: 15
D gene: NA
clone size: NA
J gene: TRBJ1-5
V gene: TRBV5-6
CDR3 DNA: TGTGCCAGCAGCTTGGCAGGGTTTCAGGATCAGCCCCAGCATTTT
CDR3 protein: CASSLAGFQDQPQHF

CDR3 length: 15
D gene: TRBD2
clone size: NA
J gene: TRBJ2-2
V gene: TRBV6-5
CDR3 DNA: TGTGCCAGCAGGCCGTGGGAGGGTGACACCGGGGAGCTGTTTTTT
CDR3 protein: CASRPWEGDTGELFF

CDR3 length: 17
D gene: TRBD1
clone size: NA
J gene: TRBJ1-1
V gene: TRBV28
CDR3 DNA: TGTGCCAGCGCCCCCTCGGGACAGGGGAGGGTCAACACTGAAGCTTTCTTT
CDR3 protein: CASAPSGQGRVNTEAFF

CDR3 length: 12
D gene: NA
clone size: NA
J gene: TRBJ2-1
V gene: TRBV7-9
CDR3 DNA: TGTGCCAGCACCCCCACCTACAATGAGCAGTTCTTC
CDR3 protein: CASTPTYNEQFF

CDR3 length: 13
D gene: TRBD1
clone size: NA
J gene: TRBJ1-1
V gene: TRBV6-4
CDR3 DNA: TGTGCCAGCAGACACAGGGGGGGGACTGAAGCTTTCTTT
CDR3 protein: CASRHRGGTEAFF

CDR3 length: 16
D gene: NA
clone size: few
J gene: TRBJ2-2
V gene: TRBV28
CDR3 DNA: TGTGCCAGCAGTTTCAGGGGCGTCGCGGACACCGGGGAGCTGTTTTTT
CDR3 protein: CASSFRGVADTGELFF

CDR3 length: 14
D gene: NA
clone size: NA
J gene: TRBJ1-2
V gene: TRBV11-2
CDR3 DNA: TGTGCCAGCAGCTTAGTGGCTCAGGGGTATGGCTACACCTTC
CDR3 protein: CASSLVAQGYGYTF

CDR3 length: 13
D gene: TRBD1
clone size: NA
J gene: TRBJ1-2
V gene: TRBV7-9
CDR3 DNA: TGTGCCAGCAGCCGGGGACAGGCCAATGGCTACACCTTC
CDR3 protein: CASSRGQANGYTF

CDR3 length: 15
D gene: NA
clone size: NA
J gene: TRBJ1-6
V gene: TRBV2
CDR3 DNA: TGTGCCAGCAGTGTTGGAGCCTCCTATAATTCACCCCTCCACTTT
CDR3 protein: CASSVGASYNSPLHF

CDR3 length: 15
D gene: NA
clone size: few
J gene: TRBJ1-2
V gene: TRBV5-6
CDR3 DNA: TGTGCCAGCAGCCCGGCGGGGGGCCTTAACTATGGCTACACCTTC
CDR3 protein: CASSPAGGLNYGYTF

CDR3 length: 12
D gene: NA
clone size: NA
J gene: TRBJ1-5
V gene: TRBV6-6
CDR3 DNA: TGTGCCAGCAGTCAACCCGGTCAGCCCCAGCATTTT
CDR3 protein: CASSQPGQPQHF

CDR3 length: 14
D gene: NA
clone size: NA
J gene: TRBJ2-7
V gene: TRBV3-1/TRBV3-2
CDR3 DNA: TGTGCCAGCAGCCTAGGACTGATCTCCTACGAGCAGTACTTC
CDR3 protein: CASSLGLISYEQYF

CDR3 length: 16
D gene: TRBD2
clone size: NA
J gene: TRBJ2-1
V gene: TRBV19
CDR3 DNA: TGTGCCAGTAGTATCGGGAGCGGGGCCTCCTACAATGAGCAGTTCTTC
CDR3 protein: CASSIGSGASYNEQFF

CDR3 length: 16
D gene: TRBD2
clone size: NA
J gene: TRBJ2-1
V gene: TRBV5-6
CDR3 DNA: TGTGCCAGCAGCTTGAGGGCTAGCGGGATAGGAGATGAGCAGTTCTTC
CDR3 protein: CASSLRASGIGDEQFF

CDR3 length: 13
D gene: NA
clone size: NA
J gene: TRBJ2-7
V gene: TRBV12-3/TRBV12-4
CDR3 DNA: TGTGCCAGCAGCTCCCCCGAGAAGTACGAGCAGTACTTC
CDR3 protein: CASSSPEKYEQYF

CDR3 length: 15
D gene: TRBD1
clone size: NA
J gene: TRBJ1-1
V gene: TRBV7-9
CDR3 DNA: TGTGCCAGCAGCTTCGCTTACAGGGGGAACACTGAAGCTTTCTTT
CDR3 protein: CASSFAYRGNTEAFF

CDR3 length: 13
D gene: TRBD2
clone size: NA
J gene: TRBJ2-1
V gene: TRBV3-1/TRBV3-2
CDR3 DNA: TGTGCCAGCAGCCAAAGTCGGGAGGCTGAGCAGTTCTTC
CDR3 protein: CASSQSREAEQFF

CDR3 length: 14
D gene: NA
clone size: NA
J gene: TRBJ2-1
V gene: TRBV5-1
CDR3 DNA: TGCGCCAGCAGCTCCGGGTGGGGGGACAATGAGCAGTTCTTC
CDR3 protein: CASSSGWGDNEQFF

CDR3 length: 13
D gene: TRBD1
clone size: once
J gene: TRBJ1-2
V gene: TRBV10-3
CDR3 DNA: TGTGCCATCACCAGGACAGGGGAATATGGCTACACCTTC
CDR3 protein: CAITRTGEYGYTF

CDR3 length: 14
D gene: NA
clone size: once
J gene: TRBJ1-2
V gene: TRBV7-8
CDR3 DNA: TGTGCCAGCAGCCCCGGGAACCACAACTATGGCTACACCTTC
CDR3 protein: CASSPGNHNYGYTF

CDR3 length: 13
D gene: NA
clone size: NA
J gene: TRBJ1-5
V gene: TRBV6-5
CDR3 DNA: TGTGCCAGCAGTCCGGAGGGAAATCAGCCCCAGCATTTT
CDR3 protein: CASSPEGNQPQHF

CDR3 length: 14
D gene: NA
clone size: NA
J gene: TRBJ2-2
V gene: TRBV6-5
CDR3 DNA: TGTGCCAGCAGTTACGCCGGGGGCACCGGGGAGCTGTTTTTT
CDR3 protein: CASSYAGGTGELFF

CDR3 length: 15
D gene: TRBD2
clone size: NA
J gene: TRBJ2-4
V gene: TRBV2
CDR3 DNA: TGTGCCAGCAGGGGGGGACTAGCGGGGACCGGTATTCAGTACTTC
CDR3 protein: CASRGGLAGTGIQYF

CDR3 length: 13
D gene: NA
clone size: once
J gene: TRBJ1-5
V gene: TRBV19
CDR3 DNA: TGTGCCAGTAGTCCGGGGGGCAATCAGCCCCAGCATTTT
CDR3 protein: CASSPGGNQPQHF

CDR3 length: 17
D gene: NA
clone size: once
J gene: TRBJ1-6
V gene: TRBV27
CDR3 DNA: TGTGCCAGCAGTTTAGGTCGAAGTGGGGAGGGGAGGGCACCCCTCCACTTT
CDR3 protein: CASSLGRSGEGRAPLHF

CDR3 length: 14
D gene: TRBD2
clone size: NA
J gene: TRBJ2-7
V gene: TRBV18
CDR3 DNA: TGTGCCAGCTCACCATCGGGAGGTCGCCTCGAGCAGTACTTC
CDR3 protein: CASSPSGGRLEQYF

CDR3 length: 15
D gene: NA
clone size: NA
J gene: TRBJ2-1
V gene: TRBV19
CDR3 DNA: TGTGCCAGTAGCCCGCTGCGGGGCGCCTACAATGAGCAGTTCTTC
CDR3 protein: CASSPLRGAYNEQFF

CDR3 length: 18
D gene: TRBD1
clone size: NA
J gene: TRBJ2-3
V gene: TRBV9
CDR3 DNA: TGTGCCAGCAGCGTAGGAGGGTCGGGGACAGGTCGATTAGATACGCAGTATTTT
CDR3 protein: CASSVGGSGTGRLDTQYF

CDR3 length: 18
D gene: TRBD2
clone size: once
J gene: TRBJ2-1
V gene: TRBV5-1
CDR3 DNA: TGCGCCAGCAGCTTACTGAGCGGGAGTCCCTCCTCCTACAATGAGCAGTTCTTC
CDR3 protein: CASSLLSGSPSSYNEQFF